Sequencing of this TCR beta chain was carried out in a study of beta chain features in type 1 diabetes. Study findings and constraints: In all four CD4+ subsets, TCRB CDR3 length was significantly, moderately reduced in type 1 diabetes. Type 1 diabetes patients had VDJ junctions that carried fewer insertions and more deletions.

One heparinised blood draw averaging around 0.12 L was given by each donor. In regard to this clone: The antigen is not known.

cDNA synthesis used the whole RNA isolate, giving expressed TCRB sequences. Sequencing used immunoSEQ multiplex PCR; TCRdb keeps in-frame clones, though not all of them. The sample consists of about 930,000 clones, about a sixth of them appearing once. The source is a woman under 30 in good health. Material: naive CD4+ T cells from blood.

CDR3 in amino acids: CASSFNRGMTEAFF. The CDR3 DNA follows: TGTGCCAGCAGTTTCAACAGGGGGATGACTGAAGCTTTCTTT. The rearrangement joins TRBV6-5 to TRBJ1-1, with TRBD1 matching 8 bases. Germline assignment: CDR1 MNHEY and CDR2 SVGAGI. The length of the CDR3 is 14 residues. Germline trimming cut 4 bases from V and 5 bases from J; bases unmatched to any gene: 6.